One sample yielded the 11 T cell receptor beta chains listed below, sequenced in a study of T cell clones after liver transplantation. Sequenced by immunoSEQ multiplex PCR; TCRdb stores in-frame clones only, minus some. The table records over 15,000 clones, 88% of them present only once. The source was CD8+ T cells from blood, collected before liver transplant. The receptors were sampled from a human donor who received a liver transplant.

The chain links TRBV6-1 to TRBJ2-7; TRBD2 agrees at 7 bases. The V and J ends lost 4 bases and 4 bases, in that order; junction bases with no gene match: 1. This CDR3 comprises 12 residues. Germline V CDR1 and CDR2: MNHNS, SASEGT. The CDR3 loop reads CASSGSGYEQYF. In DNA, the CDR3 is TGTGCCAGCAGTGGTAGCGGGTACGAGCAGTACTTC.

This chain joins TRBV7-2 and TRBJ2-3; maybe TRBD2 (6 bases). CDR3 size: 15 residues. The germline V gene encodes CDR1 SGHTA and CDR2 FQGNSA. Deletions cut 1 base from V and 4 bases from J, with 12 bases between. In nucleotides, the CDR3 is TGTGCCAGCAGCTTAGTTGGAGGGGTCCCAGATACGCAGTATTTT. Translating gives CASSLVGGVPDTQYF.

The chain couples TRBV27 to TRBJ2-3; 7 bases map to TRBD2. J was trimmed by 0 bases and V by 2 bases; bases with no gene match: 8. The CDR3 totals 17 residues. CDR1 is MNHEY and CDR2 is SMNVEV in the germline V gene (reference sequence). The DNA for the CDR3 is TGTGCCAGCAGTTTAGACCCCGGAGCGGGAAGCACAGATACGCAGTATTTT. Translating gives CASSLDPGAGSTDTQYF.

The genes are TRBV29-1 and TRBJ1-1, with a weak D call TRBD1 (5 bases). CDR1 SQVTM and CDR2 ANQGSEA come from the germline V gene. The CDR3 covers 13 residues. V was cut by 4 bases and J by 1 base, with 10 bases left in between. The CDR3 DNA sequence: TGCAGCGTTGCGGGGGAACAGAACACTGAAGCTTTCTTT. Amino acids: CSVAGEQNTEAFF. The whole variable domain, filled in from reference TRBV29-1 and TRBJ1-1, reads SAVISQKPSRDICQRGTSLTIQCQVDSQVTMMFWYRQQPGQSLTLIATANQGSEATYESGFVIDKFPISRPNLTFSTLTVSNMSPEDSSIYLCSVAGEQNTEAFFGQGTRLTVV.

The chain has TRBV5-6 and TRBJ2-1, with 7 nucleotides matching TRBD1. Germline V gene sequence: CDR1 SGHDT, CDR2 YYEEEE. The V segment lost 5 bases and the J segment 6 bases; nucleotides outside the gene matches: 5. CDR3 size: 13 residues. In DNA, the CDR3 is TGTGCCAGCAGGAATTCAGGGGGCAATGAGCAGTTCTTC. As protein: CASRNSGGNEQFF.

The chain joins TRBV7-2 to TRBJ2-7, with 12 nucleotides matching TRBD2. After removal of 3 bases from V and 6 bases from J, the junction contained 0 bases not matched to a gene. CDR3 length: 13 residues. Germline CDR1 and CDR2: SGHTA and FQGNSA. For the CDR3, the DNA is TGTGCCAGCAGCTTGGGACTAGCGGGCGAGCAGTACTTC. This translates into CASSLGLAGEQYF.

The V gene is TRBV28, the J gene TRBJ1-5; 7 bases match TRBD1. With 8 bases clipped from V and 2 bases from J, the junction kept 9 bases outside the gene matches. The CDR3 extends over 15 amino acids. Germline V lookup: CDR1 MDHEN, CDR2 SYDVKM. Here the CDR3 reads CASGFRGRGNQPQHF. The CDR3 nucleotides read TGTGCCAGCGGATTCAGGGGGAGGGGCAATCAGCCCCAGCATTTT.

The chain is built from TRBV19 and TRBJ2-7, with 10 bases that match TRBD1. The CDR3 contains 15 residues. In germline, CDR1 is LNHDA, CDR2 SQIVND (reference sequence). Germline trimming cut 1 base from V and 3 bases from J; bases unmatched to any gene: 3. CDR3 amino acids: CASSIGDRGRYEQYF. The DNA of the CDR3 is TGTGCCAGTAGTATAGGGGACAGGGGACGCTACGAGCAGTACTTC.

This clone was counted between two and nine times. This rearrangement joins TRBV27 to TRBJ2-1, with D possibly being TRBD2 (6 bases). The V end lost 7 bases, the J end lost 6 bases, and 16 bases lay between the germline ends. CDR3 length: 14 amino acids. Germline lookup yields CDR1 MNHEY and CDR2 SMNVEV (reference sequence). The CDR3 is CASTALAPGNEQFF. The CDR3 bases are TGTGCCAGCACCGCCCTAGCGCCCGGCAATGAGCAGTTCTTC.

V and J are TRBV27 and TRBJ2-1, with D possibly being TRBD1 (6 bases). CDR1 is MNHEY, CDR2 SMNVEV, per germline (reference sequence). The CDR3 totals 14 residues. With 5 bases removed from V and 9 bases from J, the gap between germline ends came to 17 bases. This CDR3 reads CASSVLSGHAEQFF. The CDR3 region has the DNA TGTGCCAGCAGTGTTCTTTCGGGACACGCTGAGCAGTTCTTC.

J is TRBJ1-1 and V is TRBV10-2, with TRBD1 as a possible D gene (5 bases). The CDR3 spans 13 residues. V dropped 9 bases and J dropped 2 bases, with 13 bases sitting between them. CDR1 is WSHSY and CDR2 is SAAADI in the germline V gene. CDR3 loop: CASTRDGNTEAFF. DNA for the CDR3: TGCGCCAGTACAAGGGACGGTAACACTGAAGCTTTCTTT.